The clone carrying this T cell receptor (beta chain) was seen a handful of times. Its antigen remains unknown. These data belong to a study of T cell responses to AZD1222 COVID-19 vaccine. In germline, CDR1 is KGHSH, CDR2 LQKENI. The V and J ends lost 1 base and 4 bases respectively, with 13 bases between them. The CDR3 is 15 amino acids. Assay: immunoSEQ multiplex PCR; the TCRdb copy retains only in-frame clones and omits some. The data hold 75,000 to 100,000 clones, with 86% observed a single time. Whole-study findings and limits: Only after the peak T cell response were repertoires sampled. Nearly half of spike-specific TCRs reportedly go after variant regions that carry no mutations. Two AZD1222 administrations were followed by greater Spike-specific TCR breadth and depth. Donors were chiefly white British, with a greater number of females, and clonal diversity was perhaps underestimated.

The sample here was peripheral blood, taken on day 0 of AZD1222 vaccination. V usage is TRBV18 and J usage is TRBJ1-1; D is undetermined. This TCR was recovered from an adult in good health. The CDR3 sequence is CASSPLGSVGTEAFF. CDR3 nucleotide sequence: TGTGCCAGCTCACCACTGGGAAGTGTGGGCACTGAAGCTTTCTTT.